Given below is one T cell receptor (beta chain) in context. Germline V gene data show CDR1 as SGDLS and CDR2 as YYNGEE. This CDR3 is 16 amino acids long. V was cut by 0 bases and J by 4 bases, with 16 bases left in between. This sample is part of a study of OX40 agonist ivuxolimab in advanced cancers. Measured with immunoSEQ multiplex PCR; TCRdb has only the in-frame clones, and not every one. The sample has roughly 50,000 clones, around 87% seen once. Source: CD4+ or CD8+ T cells sorted from blood, taken in a trial of the OX40 agonist ivuxolimab. V and J are TRBV9 and TRBJ1-2, with D tentatively TRBD1 (5 bases). The receptor comes from an adult with an advanced solid tumor such as melanoma, head and neck, liver or kidney cancer. CDR3 in DNA: TGTGCCAGCAGCGTAGACCCTGACGGGGGTGGCTATGGCTACACCTTC. Translated, it gives CASSVDPDGGGYGYTF. The full variable domain, in which reference TRBV9 and TRBJ1-2 provide the parts outside the CDR3, is DSGVTQTPKHLITATGQRVTLRCSPRSGDLSVYWYQQSLDQGLQFLIQYYNGEERAKGNILERFSAQQFPDLHSELNLSSLELGDSALYFCASSVDPDGGGYGYTFGSGTRLTVV.